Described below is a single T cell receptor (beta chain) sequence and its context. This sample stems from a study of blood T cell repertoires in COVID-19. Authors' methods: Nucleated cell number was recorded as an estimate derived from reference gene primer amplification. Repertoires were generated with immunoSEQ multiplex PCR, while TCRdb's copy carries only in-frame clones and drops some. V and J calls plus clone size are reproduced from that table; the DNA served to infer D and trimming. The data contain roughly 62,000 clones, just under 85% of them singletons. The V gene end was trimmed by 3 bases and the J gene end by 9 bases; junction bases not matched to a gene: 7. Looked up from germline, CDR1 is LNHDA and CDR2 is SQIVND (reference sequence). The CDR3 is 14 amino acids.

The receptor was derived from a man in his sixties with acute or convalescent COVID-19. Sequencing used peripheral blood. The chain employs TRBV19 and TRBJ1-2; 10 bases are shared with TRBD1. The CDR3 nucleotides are TGTGCCAGTAGTATGGTGGGACAGGGGCTTCGCTACACCTTC. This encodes CASSMVGQGLRYTF. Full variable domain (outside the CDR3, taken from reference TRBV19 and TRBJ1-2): DGGITQSPKYLFRKEGQNVTLSCEQNLNHDAMYWYRQDPGQGLRLIYYSQIVNDFQKGDIAEGYSVSREKKESFPLTVTSAQKNPTAFYLCASSMVGQGLRYTFGSGTRLTVV.